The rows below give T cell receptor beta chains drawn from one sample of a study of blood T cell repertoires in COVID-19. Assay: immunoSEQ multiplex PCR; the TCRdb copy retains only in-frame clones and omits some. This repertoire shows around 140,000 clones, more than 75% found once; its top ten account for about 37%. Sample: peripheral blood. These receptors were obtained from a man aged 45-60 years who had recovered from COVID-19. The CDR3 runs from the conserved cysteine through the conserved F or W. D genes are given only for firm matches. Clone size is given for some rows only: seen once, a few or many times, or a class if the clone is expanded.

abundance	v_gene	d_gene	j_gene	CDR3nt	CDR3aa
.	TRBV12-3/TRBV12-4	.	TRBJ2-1	TGTGCCAGCAGTTTTGTAGCGTGGGAGCAGTTCTTC	CASSFVAWEQFF
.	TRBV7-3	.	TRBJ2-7	TGTGCCAGCAGCTTAAAACAGGGTCCCCAGGACGAGCAGTACTTC	CASSLKQGPQDEQYF
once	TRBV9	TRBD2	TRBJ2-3	TGTGCCAGCTGTGGACTAGCGATGGAAGATACGCAGTATTTT	CASCGLAMEDTQYF
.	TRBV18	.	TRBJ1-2	TGTGCCAGCTCAGACATGGGCTATGGCTACACCTTC	CASSDMGYGYTF
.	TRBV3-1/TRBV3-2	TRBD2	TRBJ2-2	TGTGCCAGCAGCCCTCCGGGACTAGCGGATACCGGGGAGCTGTTTTTT	CASSPPGLADTGELFF
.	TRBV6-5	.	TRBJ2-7	TGTGCCAGCGGGGCAGGCCTAACCCTCGAGCAGTACTTC	CASGAGLTLEQYF
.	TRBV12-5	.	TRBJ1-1	TGTGCTAGTGGTTTGTCTGACACTGAAGCTTTCTTT	CASGLSDTEAFF
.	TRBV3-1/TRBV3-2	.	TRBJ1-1	TGTGCCAGCAGCCAATGGCCGCTTGAAGCTTTCTTT	CASSQWPLEAFF
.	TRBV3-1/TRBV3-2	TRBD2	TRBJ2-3	TGTGCCAGCAGCCAAGTCGGTCTAGCGGGTATCACAGATACGCAGTATTTT	CASSQVGLAGITDTQYF
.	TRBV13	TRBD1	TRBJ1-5	TGTGCCAGCAGCTTTGGACAGGCCAATCAGCCCCAGCATTTT	CASSFGQANQPQHF
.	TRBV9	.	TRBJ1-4	TGTGCCAGCAGCGTAGCTATTGGGGAGTCCGAAAAACTGTTTTTT	CASSVAIGESEKLFF
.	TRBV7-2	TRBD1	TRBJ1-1	TGTGCCAGCAGCTTAGGGGGACAGGCTAGGACTGAAGCTTTCTTT	CASSLGGQARTEAFF
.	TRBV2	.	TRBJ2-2	TGTGCCAGCACTGGGCAGTGGAACACCGGGGAGCTGTTTTTT	CASTGQWNTGELFF
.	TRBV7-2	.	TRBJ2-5	TGTGCCAGCAGCTTCAACAGTAAAGAGACCCAGTACTTC	CASSFNSKETQYF
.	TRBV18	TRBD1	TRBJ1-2	TGTGCCAGCTCACCAGTCGCAGGGGGATGGGTGGACTATGGCTACACCTTC	CASSPVAGGWVDYGYTF
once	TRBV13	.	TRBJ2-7	TGTGCCAGCAGCCCCAATGGACTACTCTCCTACGAGCAGTACTTC	CASSPNGLLSYEQYF
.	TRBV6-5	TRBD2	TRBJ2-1	TGTGCCACCGAACTCGCCGGGACTAGCGCCGTTATCTTC	CATELAGTSAVIF
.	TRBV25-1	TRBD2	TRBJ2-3	TGTGCCAGCCGTGGGGCTAGCGGGGACGGGTCAGATACGCAGTATTTT	CASRGASGDGSDTQYF
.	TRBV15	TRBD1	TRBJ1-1	TGTGCCACCAGCAGAGACCTTGGGACAGCGAATACTGAAGCTTTCTTT	CATSRDLGTANTEAFF
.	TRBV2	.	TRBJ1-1	TGTGCCAGCAGTGAAGACTGGGGCAACACTGAAGCTTTCTTT	CASSEDWGNTEAFF
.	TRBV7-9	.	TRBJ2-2	TGTGCCAGCAGCGCCACCTACGATCCGTCCGGGGAGCTGTTTTTT	CASSATYDPSGELFF
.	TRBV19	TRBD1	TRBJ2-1	TGTGCCAGTACCTTGGCAGGACAGGCTTCTAATGAGCAGTTCTTC	CASTLAGQASNEQFF
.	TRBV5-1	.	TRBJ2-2	TGCGCCAGCAGCCTCGCTAGACCGAACACCGGGGAGCTGTTTTTT	CASSLARPNTGELFF
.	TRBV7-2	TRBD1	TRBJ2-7	TGTGCCAGCAGCCAAAACAGGGGCACCTACGAGCAGTACTTC	CASSQNRGTYEQYF
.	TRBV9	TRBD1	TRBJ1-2	TGTGCCAGCAGCGTGGGGACAGGGGGGTTTTTCGTTGGCTACACCTTC	CASSVGTGGFFVGYTF
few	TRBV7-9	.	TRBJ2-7	TGTGCCAGCAGCTTAGGTTACAGTGCCAACGAGCAGTACTTC	CASSLGYSANEQYF
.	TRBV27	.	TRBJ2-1	TGTGCCAGCAGTTTGATCGGCGGGCTCTCCTACAATGAGCAGTTCTTC	CASSLIGGLSYNEQFF
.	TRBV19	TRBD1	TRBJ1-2	TGTGCCAGTAGGCCGGGACAGGCTTTCGGCTACACCTTC	CASRPGQAFGYTF
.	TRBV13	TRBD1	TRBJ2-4	TGTGCCAGCAGCACCAAGGGGGCGGCCAAAAACATTCAGTACTTC	CASSTKGAAKNIQYF
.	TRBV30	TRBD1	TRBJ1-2	TGTGCCTGGAGTGGCGGGACAGGGGGCTACTATGGCTACACCTTC	CAWSGGTGGYYGYTF
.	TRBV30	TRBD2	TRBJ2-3	TGTGCCTGGAGTGTACCGACTAGCGGGGGGCCCGCCCCCACAGATACGCAGTATTTT	CAWSVPTSGGPAPTDTQYF
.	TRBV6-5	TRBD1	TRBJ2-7	TGTGCCAGCAGTTACAGGGACAGGGGCCTTTCTGAGCAGTACTTC	CASSYRDRGLSEQYF
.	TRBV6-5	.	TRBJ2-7	TGTGCCAGCAGCTTTAGGTATTGGGGAGTACGGTACTTC	CASSFRYWGVRYF
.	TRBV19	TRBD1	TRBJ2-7	TGTGCCAGTAGTATAGTGGGGACAGGCACCTACGAGCAGTACTTC	CASSIVGTGTYEQYF
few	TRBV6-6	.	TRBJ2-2	TGTGCCAGCAGGGATGGCAGGGGTAACACCGGGGAGCTGTTTTTT	CASRDGRGNTGELFF
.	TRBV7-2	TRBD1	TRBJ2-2	TGTGCCAGCAGCCGGCAGGGACAGACCACCGGGGAGCTGTTTTTT	CASSRQGQTTGELFF
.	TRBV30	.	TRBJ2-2	TGTGCCTGGAGTGGTGGAGCGAACACCGGGGAGCTGTTTTTT	CAWSGGANTGELFF
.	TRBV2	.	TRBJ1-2	TGTGCCAGCAGTGTTGACAGCTATGGCTACACCTTC	CASSVDSYGYTF
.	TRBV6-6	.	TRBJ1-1	TGTGCCAGCAGTTACGAGAGTACTGAAGCTTTCTTT	CASSYESTEAFF
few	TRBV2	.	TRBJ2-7	TGTGCCAGCAGTGAATATCGTAGTGGCGAGCAGTACTTC	CASSEYRSGEQYF
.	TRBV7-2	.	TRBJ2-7	TGTGCCAGCAGCTTGGAATACAGCTACGAGCAGTACTTC	CASSLEYSYEQYF
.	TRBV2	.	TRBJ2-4	TGTGCCAGCAGTGAAAGGGCCGGGACATTAGACATTCAGTACTTC	CASSERAGTLDIQYF
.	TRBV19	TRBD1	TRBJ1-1	TGTGCCAGTAGTATCATTAACAGGGGGAACACTGAAGCTTTCTTT	CASSIINRGNTEAFF
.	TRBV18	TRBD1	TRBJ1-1	TGTGCCAGCTCACCCGGACAGGGCTACACTGAAGCTTTCTTT	CASSPGQGYTEAFF
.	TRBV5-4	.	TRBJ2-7	TGTGCCAGCGCTCCCCCGCAGGGGACGATCGCTAACTACGAGCAGTACTTC	CASAPPQGTIANYEQYF
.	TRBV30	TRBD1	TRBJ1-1	TGTGCCTGGAGAGCAGGGGGGAACACTGAAGCTTTCTTT	CAWRAGGNTEAFF
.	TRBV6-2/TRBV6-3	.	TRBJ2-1	TGTGCCAGCAGTACCGGGGTCGGCAAGAGCTCCTACAATGAGCAGTTCTTC	CASSTGVGKSSYNEQFF
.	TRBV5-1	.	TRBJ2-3	TGCGCCAGCAGCTTACAGTGGCAATACACAGATACGCAGTATTTT	CASSLQWQYTDTQYF
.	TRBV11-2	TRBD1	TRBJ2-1	TGTGCCAGCAGCTTAGGGACAGGGGGCAATGAGCAGTTCTTC	CASSLGTGGNEQFF
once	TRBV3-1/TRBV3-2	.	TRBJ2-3	TGTGCCAGCAGCCCGCAAGACGGAGGGTGGGATACGCAGTATTTT	CASSPQDGGWDTQYF